This TCR beta chain was sequenced in a study of cytomegalovirus exposure and HLA in healthy donors. Findings of the study overall: Presence/absence analyses treated sequencing depth as roughly uniform across donors. Common viral pathogens were later found to be apparently linked to several of the most significant clusters. The study carried out a later analysis of TCR beta sequences. It associated some 15,000 of them with specific HLA alleles at a false discovery rate of 0.05.

In the case of this clone: Its antigen remains unidentified.

Both 60 Vbeta primers and 13 Jbeta primers went into the PCR. Measured with immunoSEQ multiplex PCR; TCRdb has only the in-frame clones, and not every one. The sample consists of 45,000 to 55,000 clones, around 81% of them appearing once. Germline CDR1 is MNHNS and CDR2 is SASEGT. The CDR3 length is 12 residues. Trimming stripped 5 bases from V and 4 bases from J, with 9 bases between. This TCR was sampled from a young man in good health and CMV-seropositive. The genes are TRBV6-1 and TRBJ2-7; a possible D gene is TRBD2 (5 bases). The sequenced sample was PBMCs. The CDR3 DNA sequence: TGTGCCAGCAGTCACGGAGGTTACGAGCAGTACTTC. It translates to CASSHGGYEQYF.